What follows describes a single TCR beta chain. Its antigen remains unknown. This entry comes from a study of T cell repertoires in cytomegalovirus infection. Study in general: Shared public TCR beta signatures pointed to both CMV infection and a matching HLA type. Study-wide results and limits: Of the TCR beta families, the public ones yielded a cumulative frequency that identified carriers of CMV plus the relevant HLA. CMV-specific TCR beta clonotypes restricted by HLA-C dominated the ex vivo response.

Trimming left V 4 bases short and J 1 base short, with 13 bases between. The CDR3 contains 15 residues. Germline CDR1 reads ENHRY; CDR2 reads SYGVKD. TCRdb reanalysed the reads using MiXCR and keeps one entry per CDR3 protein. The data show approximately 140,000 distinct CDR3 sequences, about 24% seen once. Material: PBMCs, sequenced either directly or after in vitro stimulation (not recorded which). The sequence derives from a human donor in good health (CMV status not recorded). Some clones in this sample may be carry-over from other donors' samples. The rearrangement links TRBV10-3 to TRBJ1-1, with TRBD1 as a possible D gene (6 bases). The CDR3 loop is CAISGTVSPNTEAFF. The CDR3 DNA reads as TGTGCCATCAGTGGGACAGTCAGTCCGAACACTGAAGCTTTCTTT.